Listed below are T cell receptor beta chains from one sample, sequenced in a study of cytomegalovirus exposure and HLA in healthy donors. Measured with immunoSEQ multiplex PCR; TCRdb has only the in-frame clones, and not every one. This table holds over 150,000 clones, about nine tenths found once. The sample comprised PBMCs. The receptors were gathered from a woman between 18 and 30 years old in good health and CMV-seropositive. CDR3s include the opening cysteine and the closing phenylalanine or tryptophan. D genes are given only for firm matches. Clone size is stated in some rows and not others, as once, few, many or a class when expanded.

TRBJ2-1 | NA | TRBV19 | TRBD2 | CASSIRVGLAGRNEQFF | TGTGCCAGTAGTATACGGGTTGGACTAGCGGGAAGGAATGAGCAGTTCTTC
TRBJ1-5 | NA | TRBV5-1 | NA | CASSVGTLSNQPQHF | TGCGCCAGCAGCGTCGGGACACTTAGCAATCAGCCCCAGCATTTT
TRBJ2-7 | once | TRBV27 | NA | CASADINSYEQYF | TGTGCCAGCGCAGACATCAACTCCTACGAGCAGTACTTC
TRBJ2-1 | NA | TRBV27 | TRBD2 | CATMGDGGGTYNEQFF | TGTGCCACCATGGGGGATGGGGGGGGGACCTACAATGAGCAGTTCTTC
TRBJ2-1 | NA | TRBV27 | NA | CASSSSGSYYNEQFF | TGTGCCAGCAGTTCCTCGGGAAGCTACTACAATGAGCAGTTCTTC
TRBJ2-1 | few | TRBV30 | NA | CAWSLREGNEQFF | TGTGCCTGGAGTCTACGAGAGGGCAATGAGCAGTTCTTC
TRBJ2-3 | NA | TRBV27 | TRBD2 | CASSLSSGTSWYF | TGTGCCAGCAGTTTATCGTCCGGGACTAGCTGGTATTTT
TRBJ2-7 | few | TRBV27 | NA | CASSLGLRYEQYF | TGTGCCAGCAGTTTAGGACTGCGCTACGAGCAGTACTTC
TRBJ1-3 | many | TRBV27 | NA | CASSAGWGVSGNTIYF | TGTGCCAGCAGTGCTGGATGGGGGGTCTCTGGAAACACCATATATTTT
TRBJ2-2 | NA | TRBV4-3 | NA | CASSGQLTAGELFF | TGCGCCAGCAGTGGACAATTAACAGCCGGGGAGCTGTTTTTT
TRBJ1-2 | NA | TRBV19 | NA | CASSIEGSINYGYTF | TGTGCCAGTAGTATAGAGGGCAGCATTAACTATGGCTACACCTTC
TRBJ2-1 | NA | TRBV25-1 | TRBD2 | CASSENPAGNNEQFF | TGTGCCAGCAGTGAAAATCCAGCGGGAAACAATGAGCAGTTCTTC
TRBJ2-1 | once | TRBV27 | NA | CASSLMEGETYNEQFF | TGTGCCAGCAGTTTAATGGAGGGAGAGACCTACAATGAGCAGTTCTTC
TRBJ2-1 | NA | TRBV4-3 | NA | CASSREAPVTGYNEQFF | TGCGCCAGCAGCCGGGAGGCCCCAGTCACGGGCTACAATGAGCAGTTCTTC
TRBJ2-7 | NA | TRBV13 | NA | CASTLRGSRYEQYF | TGTGCCAGCACCCTGAGGGGGAGTAGGTACGAGCAGTACTTC
TRBJ1-2 | NA | TRBV29-1 | TRBD1 | CSVATGGHGYTF | TGCAGCGTCGCCACAGGGGGCCATGGCTACACCTTC
TRBJ2-1 | many | TRBV11-3 | NA | CASSLASYNEQFF | TGTGCCAGCAGCTTGGCCTCCTACAATGAGCAGTTCTTC
TRBJ1-5 | once | TRBV5-6 | NA | CASSFSKGLSNQPQHF | TGTGCCAGCAGCTTCAGTAAGGGACTTAGCAATCAGCCCCAGCATTTT
TRBJ2-1 | NA | TRBV11-3 | TRBD2 | CASSLSGRAYNEQFF | TGTGCCAGCAGCTTAAGCGGGAGGGCCTACAATGAGCAGTTCTTC
TRBJ2-7 | NA | TRBV15 | NA | CATSRKIGVRNEQYF | TGTGCCACCAGCAGAAAAATCGGGGTGAGAAACGAGCAGTACTTC
TRBJ2-6 | NA | TRBV7-9 | NA | CASPAGAHPGSGANVLTF | TGTGCCAGCCCCGCAGGGGCTCACCCTGGCTCTGGGGCCAACGTCCTGACTTTC
TRBJ2-7 | NA | TRBV2 | NA | CASSPLGGPYEQYF | TGTGCCAGCAGTCCCCTGGGGGGACCCTACGAGCAGTACTTC
TRBJ1-2 | NA | TRBV5-4 | NA | CASNDKFYGYTF | TGTGCCAGCAACGACAAGTTCTATGGCTACACCTTC
TRBJ2-3 | NA | TRBV28 | TRBD2 | CASTDSGLAGGGWFTDTQYF | TGTGCCAGCACAGACTCGGGACTAGCGGGAGGGGGTTGGTTCACAGATACGCAGTATTTT
TRBJ2-1 | NA | TRBV19 | TRBD2 | CASRETSGIYEQFF | TGTGCCAGTAGGGAGACTAGCGGGATATATGAGCAGTTCTTC
TRBJ1-3 | NA | TRBV25-1 | NA | CASSELTEFDSGNTIYF | TGTGCCAGCAGTGAATTGACAGAATTTGACTCTGGAAACACCATATATTTT
TRBJ2-3 | once | TRBV19 | TRBD2 | CASTSGSSYTQYF | TGTGCCTCGACTAGCGGGAGTTCATATACGCAGTATTTT
TRBJ2-3 | NA | TRBV7-7 | NA | CASSASSATDTQYF | TGTGCTAGCAGCGCGTCTAGCGCCACAGATACGCAGTATTTT
TRBJ1-2 | NA | TRBV29-1 | TRBD1 | CSVVAGGGRSGYTF | TGCAGCGTTGTTGCAGGGGGCGGAAGAAGTGGCTACACCTTC
TRBJ1-1 | NA | TRBV5-6 | TRBD1 | CASSLVGGQGNTEAFF | TGTGCCAGCAGCTTGGTGGGGGGACAGGGAAACACTGAAGCTTTCTTT
TRBJ1-5 | NA | TRBV18 | TRBD1 | CASSPETGGACQPQHF | TGTGCCAGCTCACCCGAGACAGGGGGCGCTTGTCAGCCCCAGCATTTT
TRBJ2-1 | NA | TRBV13 | TRBD2 | CASSFAGLAGYNEQFF | TGTGCCAGCAGCTTTGCGGGACTAGCGGGTTACAATGAGCAGTTCTTC